This T cell receptor (beta chain) was recovered during a study of blood T cell repertoires in COVID-19. Some clones are missing from TCRdb's copy, which holds only in-frame ones; the method was immunoSEQ multiplex PCR. Of 200,000 or so clones listed, more than 75% are singletons. This clone was counted once. After removal of 7 bases from V and 1 base from J, the junction contained 9 bases not matched to a gene. Germline V gene data show CDR1 as SGHRS and CDR2 as YFSETQ. The CDR3 consists of 15 residues. The J gene is TRBJ2-5, the V gene TRBV5-1; the match to TRBD1 covers 8 bases. The specimen was peripheral blood. This receptor was taken from a man in his fifties or sixties who had recovered from COVID-19. The CDR3 nucleotides read TGCGCCAGCTTCCTTGACAGGGGTTTCCAAGAGACCCAGTACTTC. Amino acid sequence: CASFLDRGFQETQYF.